The sequence of this TCR beta chain was determined in a study of identical twins. This clonotype was counted a few times. Via MiXCR, TCRdb re-called the 5' RACE reads, giving one row per CDR3 protein. The repertoire has about 470,000 distinct CDR3 sequences, 24% of them found once; the top ten carry just under 3%. The germline V gene has CDR1 SGHKS and CDR2 YYEKEE (reference sequence). V shed 0 bases, J shed 3 bases, and the junction held 11 bases outside the gene matches. The CDR3 is made up of 17 amino acids. A further study also used this sample, focusing on T cells expressing NK-cell markers. That report adds: Several experiments added an anti-gamma-delta TCR antibody to sort only alpha-beta TCR T cells. The CD3+CD56-NKG2C+ fraction of a handful of donors was likewise dominated by these clonotypes.

The TCR was taken from a woman under 30 in good health. The specimen was CD4+ T cells sorted from blood. The chain joins TRBV5-5 to TRBJ2-5; TRBD2 aligns across 7 bases. The DNA of the CDR3 is TGTGCCAGCAGCTTGGTGGGGCCAGCGGGAACTAAAGAGACCCAGTACTTC. This translates into CASSLVGPAGTKETQYF.